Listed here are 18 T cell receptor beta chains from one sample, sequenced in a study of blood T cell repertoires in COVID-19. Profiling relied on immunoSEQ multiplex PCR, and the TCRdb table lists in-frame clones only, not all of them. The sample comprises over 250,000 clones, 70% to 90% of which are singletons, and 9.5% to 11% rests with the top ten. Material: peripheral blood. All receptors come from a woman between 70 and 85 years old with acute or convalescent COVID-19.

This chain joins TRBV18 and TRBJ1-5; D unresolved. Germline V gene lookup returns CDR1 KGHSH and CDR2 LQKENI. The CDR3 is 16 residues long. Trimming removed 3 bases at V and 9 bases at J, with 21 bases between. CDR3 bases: TGTGCCAGCTCACCTAGAGCCCAAATGCGGTATCGGCCCCAGCATTTT. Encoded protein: CASSPRAQMRYRPQHF.

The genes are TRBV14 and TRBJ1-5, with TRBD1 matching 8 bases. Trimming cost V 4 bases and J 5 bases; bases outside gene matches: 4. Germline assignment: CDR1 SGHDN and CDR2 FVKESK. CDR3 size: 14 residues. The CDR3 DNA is TGTGCCAGCAGCCCTACAGGGGGGGATCAGCCCCAGCATTTT. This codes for CASSPTGGDQPQHF.

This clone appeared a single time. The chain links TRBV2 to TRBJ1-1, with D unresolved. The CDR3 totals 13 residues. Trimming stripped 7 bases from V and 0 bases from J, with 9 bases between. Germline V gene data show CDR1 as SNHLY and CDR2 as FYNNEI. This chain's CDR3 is CASNWPMNTEAFF. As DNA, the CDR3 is TGTGCCAGCAATTGGCCGATGAACACTGAAGCTTTCTTT.

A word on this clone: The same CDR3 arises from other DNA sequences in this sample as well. The CDR3 DNA follows: TGTGCCAGCAGCTTAGCTCGGGGTGGAGGCTACACCTTC. Protein sequence: CASSLARGGGYTF. The V gene is TRBV7-9, the J gene TRBJ1-2; D uncertain. The germline V and J ends were trimmed by 0 bases and 8 bases, with 10 bases remaining between them. This CDR3 contains 13 residues. Germline V gives CDR1 SEHNR, CDR2 FQNEAQ (reference sequence).

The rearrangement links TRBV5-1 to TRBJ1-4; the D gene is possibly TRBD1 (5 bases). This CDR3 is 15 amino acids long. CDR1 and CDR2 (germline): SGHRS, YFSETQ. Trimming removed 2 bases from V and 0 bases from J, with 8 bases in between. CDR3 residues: CASSFGRATNEKLFF. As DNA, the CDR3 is TGCGCCAGCAGCTTTGGCAGGGCAACTAATGAAAAACTGTTTTTT.

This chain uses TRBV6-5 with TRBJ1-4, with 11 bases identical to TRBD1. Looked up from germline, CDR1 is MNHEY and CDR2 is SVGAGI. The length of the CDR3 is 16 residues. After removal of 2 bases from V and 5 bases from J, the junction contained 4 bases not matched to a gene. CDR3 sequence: CASSYGTGGGNEKLFF. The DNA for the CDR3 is TGTGCCAGCAGTTACGGGACAGGGGGGGGGAATGAAAAACTGTTTTTT.

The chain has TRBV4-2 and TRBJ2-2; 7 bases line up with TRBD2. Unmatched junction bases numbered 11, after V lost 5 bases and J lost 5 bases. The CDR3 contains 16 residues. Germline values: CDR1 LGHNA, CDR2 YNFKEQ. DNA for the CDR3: TGTGCCAGCAGCTCACGAGGCAGCGGGGTAACCGGGGAGCTGTTTTTT. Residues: CASSSRGSGVTGELFF.

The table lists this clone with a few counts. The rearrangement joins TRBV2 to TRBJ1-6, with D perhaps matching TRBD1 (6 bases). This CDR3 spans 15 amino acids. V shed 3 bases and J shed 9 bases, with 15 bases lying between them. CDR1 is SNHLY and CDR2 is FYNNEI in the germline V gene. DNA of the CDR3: TGTGCCAGCAGTGAGCGGACAGCCGCGGGTTCACCCCTCCACTTT. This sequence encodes CASSERTAAGSPLHF.

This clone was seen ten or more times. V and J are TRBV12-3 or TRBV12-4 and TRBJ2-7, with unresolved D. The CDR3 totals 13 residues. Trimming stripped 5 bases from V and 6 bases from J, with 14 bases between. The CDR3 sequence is CASSVMAVGEQYF. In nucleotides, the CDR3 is TGTGCCAGCAGTGTTATGGCGGTGGGCGAGCAGTACTTC.

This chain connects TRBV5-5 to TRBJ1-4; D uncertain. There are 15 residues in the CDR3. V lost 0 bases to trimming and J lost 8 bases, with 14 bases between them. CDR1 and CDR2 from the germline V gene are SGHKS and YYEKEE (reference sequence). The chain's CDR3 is CASSLDFGQSEKLFF. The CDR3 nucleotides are TGTGCCAGCAGCTTGGATTTTGGGCAATCAGAAAAACTGTTTTTT.

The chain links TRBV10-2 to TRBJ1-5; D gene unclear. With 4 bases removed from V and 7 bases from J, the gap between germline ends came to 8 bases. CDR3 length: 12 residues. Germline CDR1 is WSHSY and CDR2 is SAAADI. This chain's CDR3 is CASSAYGQPQHF. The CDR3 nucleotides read TGCGCCAGCAGTGCGTACGGGCAGCCCCAGCATTTT.

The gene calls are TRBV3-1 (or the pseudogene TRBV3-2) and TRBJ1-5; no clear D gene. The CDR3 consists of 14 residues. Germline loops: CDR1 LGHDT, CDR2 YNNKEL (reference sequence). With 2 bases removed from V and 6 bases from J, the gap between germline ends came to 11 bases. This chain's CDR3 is CASSQREVGQPQHF. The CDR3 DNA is TGTGCCAGCAGCCAACGGGAGGTTGGTCAGCCCCAGCATTTT.

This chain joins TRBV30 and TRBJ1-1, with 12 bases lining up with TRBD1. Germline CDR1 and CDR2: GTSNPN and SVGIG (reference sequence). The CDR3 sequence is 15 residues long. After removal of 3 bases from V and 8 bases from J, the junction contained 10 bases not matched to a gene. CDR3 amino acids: CAWSMGQGAQGEAFF. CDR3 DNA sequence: TGTGCCTGGAGCATGGGACAGGGGGCGCAGGGGGAAGCTTTCTTT.

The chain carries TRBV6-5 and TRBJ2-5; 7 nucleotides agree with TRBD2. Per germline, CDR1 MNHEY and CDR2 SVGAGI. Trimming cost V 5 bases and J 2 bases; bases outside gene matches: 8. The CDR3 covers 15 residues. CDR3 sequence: CASSPWRGRQETQYF. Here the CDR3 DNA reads TGTGCCAGCAGTCCCTGGCGGGGGAGACAAGAGACCCAGTACTTC.

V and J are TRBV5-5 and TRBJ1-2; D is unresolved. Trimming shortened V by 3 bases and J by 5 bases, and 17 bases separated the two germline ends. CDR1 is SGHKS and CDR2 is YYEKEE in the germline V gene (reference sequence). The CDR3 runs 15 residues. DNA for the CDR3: TGTGCCAGCAGCTCTGCCGGGGTAGGTTCATATGGCTACACCTTC. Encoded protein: CASSSAGVGSYGYTF.

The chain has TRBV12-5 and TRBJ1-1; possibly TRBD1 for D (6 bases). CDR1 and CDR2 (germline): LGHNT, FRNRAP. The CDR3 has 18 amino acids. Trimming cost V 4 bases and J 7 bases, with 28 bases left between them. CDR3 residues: CASGSNLGTPFYGLEAFF. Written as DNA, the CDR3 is TGTGCTAGTGGTTCTAACCTCGGGACACCGTTCTACGGGCTTGAAGCTTTCTTT.

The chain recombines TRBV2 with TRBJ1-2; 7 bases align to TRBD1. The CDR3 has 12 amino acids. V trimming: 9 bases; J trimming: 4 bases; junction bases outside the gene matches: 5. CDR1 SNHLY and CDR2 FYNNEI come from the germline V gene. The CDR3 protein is CASGQVSYGYTF. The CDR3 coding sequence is TGTGCCAGTGGACAGGTTAGCTATGGCTACACCTTC.

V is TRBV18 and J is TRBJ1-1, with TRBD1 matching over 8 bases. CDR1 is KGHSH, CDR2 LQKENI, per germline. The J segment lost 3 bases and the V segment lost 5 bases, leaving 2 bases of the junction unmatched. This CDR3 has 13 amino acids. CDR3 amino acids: CASSADRDTEAFF. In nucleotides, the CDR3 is TGTGCCAGCTCAGCGGACAGGGACACTGAAGCTTTCTTT.